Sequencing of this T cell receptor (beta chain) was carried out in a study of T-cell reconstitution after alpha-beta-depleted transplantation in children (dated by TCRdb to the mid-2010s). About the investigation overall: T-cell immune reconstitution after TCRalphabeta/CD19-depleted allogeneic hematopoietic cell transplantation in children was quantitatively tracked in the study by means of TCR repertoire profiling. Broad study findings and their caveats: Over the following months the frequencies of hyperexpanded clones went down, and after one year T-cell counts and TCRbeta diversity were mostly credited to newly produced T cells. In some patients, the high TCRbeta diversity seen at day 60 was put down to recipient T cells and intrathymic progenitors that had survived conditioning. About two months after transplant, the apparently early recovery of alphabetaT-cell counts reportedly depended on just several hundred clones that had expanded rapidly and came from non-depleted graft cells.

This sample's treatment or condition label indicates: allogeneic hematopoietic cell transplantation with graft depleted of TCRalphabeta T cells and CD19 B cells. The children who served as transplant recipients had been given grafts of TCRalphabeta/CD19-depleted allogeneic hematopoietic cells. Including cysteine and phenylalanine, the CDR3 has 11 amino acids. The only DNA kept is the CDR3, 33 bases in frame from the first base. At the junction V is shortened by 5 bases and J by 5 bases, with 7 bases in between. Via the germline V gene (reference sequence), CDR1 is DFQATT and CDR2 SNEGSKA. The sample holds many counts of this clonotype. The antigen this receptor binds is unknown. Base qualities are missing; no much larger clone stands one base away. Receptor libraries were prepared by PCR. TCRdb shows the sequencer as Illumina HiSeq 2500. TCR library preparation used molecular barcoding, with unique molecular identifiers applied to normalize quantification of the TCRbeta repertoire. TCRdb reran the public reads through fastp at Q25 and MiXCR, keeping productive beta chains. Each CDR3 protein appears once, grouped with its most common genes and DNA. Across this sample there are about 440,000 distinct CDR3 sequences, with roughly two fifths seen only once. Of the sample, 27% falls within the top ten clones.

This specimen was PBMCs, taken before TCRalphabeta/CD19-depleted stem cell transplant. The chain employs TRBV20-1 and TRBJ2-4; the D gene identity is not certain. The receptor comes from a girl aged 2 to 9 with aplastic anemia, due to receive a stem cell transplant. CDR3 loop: CSAYDENIQYF. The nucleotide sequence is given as TGCAGTGCTTATGATGAAAACATTCAGTACTTC.